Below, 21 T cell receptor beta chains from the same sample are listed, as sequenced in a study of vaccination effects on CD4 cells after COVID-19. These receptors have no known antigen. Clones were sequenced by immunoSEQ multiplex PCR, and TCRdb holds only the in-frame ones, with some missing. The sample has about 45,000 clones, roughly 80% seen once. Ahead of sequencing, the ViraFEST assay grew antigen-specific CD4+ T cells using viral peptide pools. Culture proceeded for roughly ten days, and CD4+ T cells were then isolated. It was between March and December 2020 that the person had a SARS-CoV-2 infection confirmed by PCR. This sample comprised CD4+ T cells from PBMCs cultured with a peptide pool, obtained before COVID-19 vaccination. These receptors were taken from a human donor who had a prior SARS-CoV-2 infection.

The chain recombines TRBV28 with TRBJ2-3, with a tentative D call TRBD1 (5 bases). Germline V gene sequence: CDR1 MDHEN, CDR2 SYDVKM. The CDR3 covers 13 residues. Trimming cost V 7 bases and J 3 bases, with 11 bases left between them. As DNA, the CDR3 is TGTGCCAGCAACTCCAGGGTGACAGATACGCAGTATTTT. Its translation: CASNSRVTDTQYF.

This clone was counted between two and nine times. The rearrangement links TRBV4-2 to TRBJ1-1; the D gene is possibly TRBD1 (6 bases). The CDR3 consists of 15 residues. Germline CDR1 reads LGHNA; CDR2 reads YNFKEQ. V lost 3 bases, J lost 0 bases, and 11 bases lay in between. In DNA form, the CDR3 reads TGTGCCAGCAGCCAGAGACAGGTATTGAACACTGAAGCTTTCTTT. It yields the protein CASSQRQVLNTEAFF.

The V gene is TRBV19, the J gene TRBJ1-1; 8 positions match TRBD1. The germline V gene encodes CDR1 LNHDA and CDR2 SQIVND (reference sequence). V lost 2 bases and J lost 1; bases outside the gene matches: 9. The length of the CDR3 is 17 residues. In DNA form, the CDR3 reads TGTGCCAGTAGTATAATTGGGTCAGGGACAGGGAACACTGAAGCTTTCTTT. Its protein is CASSIIGSGTGNTEAFF.

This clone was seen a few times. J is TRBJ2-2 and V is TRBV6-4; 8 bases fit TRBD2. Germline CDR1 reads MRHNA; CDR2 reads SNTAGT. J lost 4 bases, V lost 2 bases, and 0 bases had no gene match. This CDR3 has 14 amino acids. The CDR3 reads CASSDGTSTGELFF. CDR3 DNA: TGTGCCAGCAGTGACGGGACTAGCACCGGGGAGCTGTTTTTT.

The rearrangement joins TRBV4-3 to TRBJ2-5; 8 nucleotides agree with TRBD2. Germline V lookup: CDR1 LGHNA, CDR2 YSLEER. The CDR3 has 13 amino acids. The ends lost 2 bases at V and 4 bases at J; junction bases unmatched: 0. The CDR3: CASSQREGETQYF. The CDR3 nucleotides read TGCGCCAGCAGCCAACGGGAGGGAGAGACCCAGTACTTC.

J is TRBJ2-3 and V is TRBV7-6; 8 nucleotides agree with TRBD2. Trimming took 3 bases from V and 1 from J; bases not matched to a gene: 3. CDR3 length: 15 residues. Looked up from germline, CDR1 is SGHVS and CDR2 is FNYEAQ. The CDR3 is CASSFAGGGTDTQYF. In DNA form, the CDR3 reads TGTGCCAGCAGCTTCGCGGGAGGTGGCACAGATACGCAGTATTTT.

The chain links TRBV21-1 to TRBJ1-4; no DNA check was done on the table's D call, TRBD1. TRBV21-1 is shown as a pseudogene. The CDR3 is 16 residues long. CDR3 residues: CASSKAGCRVSEKLFF. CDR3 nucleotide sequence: TGTGCCAGCAGCAAGGCTGGTTGCAGGGTAAGTGAAAAACTGTTTTTT.

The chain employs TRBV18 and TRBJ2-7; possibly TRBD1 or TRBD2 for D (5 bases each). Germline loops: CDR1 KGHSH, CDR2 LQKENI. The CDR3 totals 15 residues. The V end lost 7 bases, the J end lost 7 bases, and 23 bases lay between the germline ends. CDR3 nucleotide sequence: TGTGCCAGCTTTTTTCGGGGCGACCCTCCGGGGGAGCAGTACTTC. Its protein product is CASFFRGDPPGEQYF.

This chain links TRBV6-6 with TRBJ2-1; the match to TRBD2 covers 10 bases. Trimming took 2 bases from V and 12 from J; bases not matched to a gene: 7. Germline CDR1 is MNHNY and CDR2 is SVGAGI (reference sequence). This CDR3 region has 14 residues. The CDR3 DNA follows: TGTGCCAGCAGTTACGGGCTAGCGGGGGATTTGCAGTTCTTC. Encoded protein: CASSYGLAGDLQFF.

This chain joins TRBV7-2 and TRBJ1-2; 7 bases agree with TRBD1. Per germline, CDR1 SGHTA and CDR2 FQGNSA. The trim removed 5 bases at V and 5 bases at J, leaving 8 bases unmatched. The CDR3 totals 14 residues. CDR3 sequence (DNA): TGTGCCAGCAGCAACAACAGGGGTAAATATGGCTACACCTTC. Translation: CASSNNRGKYGYTF.

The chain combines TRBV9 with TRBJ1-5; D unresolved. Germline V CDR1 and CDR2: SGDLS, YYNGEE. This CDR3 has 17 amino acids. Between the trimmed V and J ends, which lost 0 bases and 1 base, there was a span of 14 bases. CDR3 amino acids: CASSVVLRYWSNQPQHF. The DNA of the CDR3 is TGTGCCAGCAGCGTAGTGTTAAGGTACTGGAGCAATCAGCCCCAGCATTTT.

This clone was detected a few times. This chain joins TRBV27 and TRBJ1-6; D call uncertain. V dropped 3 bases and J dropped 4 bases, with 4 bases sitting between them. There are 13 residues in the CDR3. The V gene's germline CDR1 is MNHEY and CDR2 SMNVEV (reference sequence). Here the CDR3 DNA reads TGTGCCAGCAGTTTGGGGTATAATTCACCCCTCCACTTT. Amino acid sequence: CASSLGYNSPLHF.

CDR3 coding DNA: TGTGCCAGCAGCTTTCCGCCGGGACAGGGGGCCTACGAGCAGTACTTC. It is translated as CASSFPPGQGAYEQYF. The chain carries TRBV7-9 and TRBJ2-7; 11 bases are shared with TRBD1. After removal of 3 bases from V and 2 bases from J, the junction contained 6 bases not matched to a gene. The CDR3 is 16 residues long. Germline values: CDR1 SEHNR, CDR2 FQNEAQ (reference sequence).

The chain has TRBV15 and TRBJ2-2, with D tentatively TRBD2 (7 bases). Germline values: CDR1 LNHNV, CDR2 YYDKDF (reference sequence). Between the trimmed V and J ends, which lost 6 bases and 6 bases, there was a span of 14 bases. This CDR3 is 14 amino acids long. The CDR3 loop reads CATSRGGRAGELFF. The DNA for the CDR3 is TGTGCCACCAGTAGGGGGGGGCGAGCCGGGGAGCTGTTTTTT.

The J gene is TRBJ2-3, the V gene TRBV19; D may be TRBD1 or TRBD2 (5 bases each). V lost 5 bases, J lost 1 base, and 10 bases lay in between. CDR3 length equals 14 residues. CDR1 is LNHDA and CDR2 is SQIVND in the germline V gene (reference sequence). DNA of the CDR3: TGTGCCAGTAGTTGGGGGTTTGGCACAGATACGCAGTATTTT. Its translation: CASSWGFGTDTQYF.

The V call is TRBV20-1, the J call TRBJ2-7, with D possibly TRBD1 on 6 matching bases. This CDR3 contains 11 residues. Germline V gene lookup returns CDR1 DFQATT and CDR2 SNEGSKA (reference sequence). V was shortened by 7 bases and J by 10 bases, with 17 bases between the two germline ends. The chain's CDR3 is CSVQGSGSQYF. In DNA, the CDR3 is TGCAGTGTACAGGGATCGGGATCCCAGTACTTC.

CDR3 coding DNA: TGTGCCAGCAGCAGGACGACAGGGAAAAACATTCAGTACTTC. Translation gives CASSRTTGKNIQYF. This chain uses TRBV5-6 with TRBJ2-4; TRBD1 agrees at 7 bases. Germline V gene lookup returns CDR1 SGHDT and CDR2 YYEEEE. V gave up 4 bases and J gave up 4 bases; unmatched junction bases: 5. The CDR3 runs 14 residues.

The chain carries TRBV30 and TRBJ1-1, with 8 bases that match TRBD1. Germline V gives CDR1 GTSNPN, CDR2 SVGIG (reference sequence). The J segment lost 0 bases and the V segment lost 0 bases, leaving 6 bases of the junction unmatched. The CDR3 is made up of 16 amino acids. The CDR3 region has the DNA TGTGCCTGGAGTGTACCCCAGGGGGCTTTGAACACTGAAGCTTTCTTT. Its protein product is CAWSVPQGALNTEAFF. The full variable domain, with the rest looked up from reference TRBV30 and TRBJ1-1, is SQTIHQWPATLVQPVGSPLSLECTVEGTSNPNLYWYRQAAGRGLQLLFYSVGIGQISSEVPQNLSASRPQDRQFILSSKKLLLSDSGFYLCAWSVPQGALNTEAFFGQGTRLTVV.

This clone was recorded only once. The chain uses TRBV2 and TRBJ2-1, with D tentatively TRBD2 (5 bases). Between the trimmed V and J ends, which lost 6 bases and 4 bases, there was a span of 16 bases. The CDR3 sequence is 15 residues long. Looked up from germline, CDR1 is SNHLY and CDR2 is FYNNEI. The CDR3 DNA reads TGTGCCAGCAGAATCGAGGGAGAGCCTTACAATGAGCAGTTCTTC. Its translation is CASRIEGEPYNEQFF.

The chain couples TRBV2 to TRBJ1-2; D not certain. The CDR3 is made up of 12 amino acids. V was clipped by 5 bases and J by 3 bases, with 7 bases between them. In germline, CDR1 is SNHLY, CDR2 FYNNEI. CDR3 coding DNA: TGTGCCAGCAGTAGGGCGGACTATGGCTACACCTTC. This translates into CASSRADYGYTF. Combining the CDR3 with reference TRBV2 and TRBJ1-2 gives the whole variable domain EPEVTQTPSHQVTQMGQEVILRCVPISNHLYFYWYRQILGQKVEFLVSFYNNEISEKSEIFDDQFSVERPDGSNFTLKIRSTKLEDSAMYFCASSRADYGYTFGSGTRLTVV.

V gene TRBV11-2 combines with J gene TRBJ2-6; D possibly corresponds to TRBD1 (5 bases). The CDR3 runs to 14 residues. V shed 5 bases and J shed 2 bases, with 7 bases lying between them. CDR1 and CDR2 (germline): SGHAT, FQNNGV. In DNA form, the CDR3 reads TGTGCCAGCAGCGGACAAGCTGGGGCCAACGTCCTGACTTTC. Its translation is CASSGQAGANVLTF.